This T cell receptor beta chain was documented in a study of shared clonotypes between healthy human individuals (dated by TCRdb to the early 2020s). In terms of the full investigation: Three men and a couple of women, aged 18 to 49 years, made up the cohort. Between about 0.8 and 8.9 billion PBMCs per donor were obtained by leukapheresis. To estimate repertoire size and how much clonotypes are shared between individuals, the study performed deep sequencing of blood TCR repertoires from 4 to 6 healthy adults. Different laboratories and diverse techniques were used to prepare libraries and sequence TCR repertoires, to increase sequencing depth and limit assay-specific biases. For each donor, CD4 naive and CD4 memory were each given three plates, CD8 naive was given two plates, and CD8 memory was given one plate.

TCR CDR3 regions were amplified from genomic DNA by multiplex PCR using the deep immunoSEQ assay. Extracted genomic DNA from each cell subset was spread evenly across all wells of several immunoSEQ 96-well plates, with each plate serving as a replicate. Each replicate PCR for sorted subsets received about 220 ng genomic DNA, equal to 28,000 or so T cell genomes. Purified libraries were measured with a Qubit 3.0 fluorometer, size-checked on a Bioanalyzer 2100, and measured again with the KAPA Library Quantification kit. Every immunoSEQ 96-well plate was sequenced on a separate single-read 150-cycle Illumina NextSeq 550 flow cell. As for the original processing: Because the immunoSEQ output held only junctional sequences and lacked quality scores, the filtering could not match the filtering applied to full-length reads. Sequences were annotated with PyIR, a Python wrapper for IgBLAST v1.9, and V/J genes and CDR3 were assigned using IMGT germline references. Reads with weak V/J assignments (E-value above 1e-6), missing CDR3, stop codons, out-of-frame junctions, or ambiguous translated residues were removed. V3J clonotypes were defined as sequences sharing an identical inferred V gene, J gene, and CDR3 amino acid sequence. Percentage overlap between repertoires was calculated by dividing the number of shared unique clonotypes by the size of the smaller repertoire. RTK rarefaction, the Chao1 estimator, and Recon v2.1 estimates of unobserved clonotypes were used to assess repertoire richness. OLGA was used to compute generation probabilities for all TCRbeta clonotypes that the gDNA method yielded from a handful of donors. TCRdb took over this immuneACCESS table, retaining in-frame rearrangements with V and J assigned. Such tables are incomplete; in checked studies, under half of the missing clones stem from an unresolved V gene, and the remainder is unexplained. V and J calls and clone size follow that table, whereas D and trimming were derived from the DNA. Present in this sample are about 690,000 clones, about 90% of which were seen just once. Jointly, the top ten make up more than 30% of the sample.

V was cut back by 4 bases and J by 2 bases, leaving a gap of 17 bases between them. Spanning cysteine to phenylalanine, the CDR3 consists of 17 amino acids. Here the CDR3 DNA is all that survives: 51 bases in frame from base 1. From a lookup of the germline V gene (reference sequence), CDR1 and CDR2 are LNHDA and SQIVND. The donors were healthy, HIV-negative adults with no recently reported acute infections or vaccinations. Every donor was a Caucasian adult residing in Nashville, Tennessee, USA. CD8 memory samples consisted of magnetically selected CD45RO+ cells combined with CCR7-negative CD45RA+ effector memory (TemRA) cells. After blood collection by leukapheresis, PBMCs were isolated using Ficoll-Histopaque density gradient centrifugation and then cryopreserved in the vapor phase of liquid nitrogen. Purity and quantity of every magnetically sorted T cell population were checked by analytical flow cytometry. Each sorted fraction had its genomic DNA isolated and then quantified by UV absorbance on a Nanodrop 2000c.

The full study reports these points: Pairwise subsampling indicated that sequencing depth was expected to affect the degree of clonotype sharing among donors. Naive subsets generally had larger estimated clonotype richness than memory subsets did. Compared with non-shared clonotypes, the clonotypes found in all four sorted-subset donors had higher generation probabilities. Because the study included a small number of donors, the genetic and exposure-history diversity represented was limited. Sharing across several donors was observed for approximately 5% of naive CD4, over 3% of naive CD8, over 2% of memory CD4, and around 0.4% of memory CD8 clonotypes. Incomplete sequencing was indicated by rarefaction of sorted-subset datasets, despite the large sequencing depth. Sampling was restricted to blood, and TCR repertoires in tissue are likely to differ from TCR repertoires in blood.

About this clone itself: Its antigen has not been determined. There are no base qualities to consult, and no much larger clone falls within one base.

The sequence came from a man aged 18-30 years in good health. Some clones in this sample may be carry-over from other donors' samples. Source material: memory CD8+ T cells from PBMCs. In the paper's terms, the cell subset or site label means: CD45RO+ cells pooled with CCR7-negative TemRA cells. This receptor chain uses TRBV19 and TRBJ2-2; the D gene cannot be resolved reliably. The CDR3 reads CASSSHSRFGNTGELFF. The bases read TGTGCCAGTAGTAGTCACAGCCGGTTCGGAAACACCGGGGAGCTGTTTTTT.